This TCR beta chain was identified during a study of blood T cell repertoires in COVID-19. Study details: Collection of acute and convalescent COVID-19 samples took place in the United States, Italy and Spain.

Per the authors' pipeline: Amplification of reference gene primers was used by the study to estimate nucleated cell counts. Profiling relied on immunoSEQ multiplex PCR, and the TCRdb table lists in-frame clones only, not all of them. V and J calls and clone size are those listed in that table; D and trimming were worked out from the DNA. The data contain around 200,000 clones, about 88% of them singletons. Germline V gene data show CDR1 as MNHNY and CDR2 as SVGAGI (reference sequence). The germline V and J ends were trimmed by 5 bases and 6 bases, with 16 bases remaining between them. The CDR3 runs 14 residues.

The rearrangement uses TRBV6-6 and TRBJ1-1; D remains ambiguous. The sequencing sample was made of peripheral blood. The sequence came from a man between 40 and 49 years old with active or convalescent COVID-19. DNA of the CDR3: TGTGCCAGCAGTAGTGGGGAGCTCGGCGCTGAAGCTTTCTTT. This encodes CASSSGELGAEAFF.